This TCR beta chain comes out of a study of shared clonotypes between healthy human individuals. Assay: immunoSEQ multiplex PCR; the TCRdb copy retains only in-frame clones and omits some. The sample lists just over 95,000 clones, 67% seen once, with 45% to 50% in the top ten. As concerns this clone: Antigen unknown.

Recent acute infections and vaccinations were absent in the healthy HIV-negative adult donors. Germline CDR1 is SGHNT and CDR2 is YYREEE (reference sequence). Trimming at V came to 1 base and at J to 5 bases, leaving 6 bases not matched to a gene. The CDR3 spans 15 residues. General observations from the study: In having few donors, the study represented limited genetic and exposure-history diversity. Sequencing depth was a factor that was expected to affect clonotype sharing among donors. Relative to memory subsets, naive subsets generally showed larger estimated richness.

V usage is TRBV5-4 and J usage is TRBJ2-5; 9 nucleotides agree with TRBD1. The sequenced sample consisted of memory CD8+ T cells sorted from blood. As for subset: CD45RO+ cells pooled with CCR7-negative TemRA cells. The receptor comes from a man aged 30 to 45 in good health. CDR3 region: CASSLNVGTGETQYF. Here the CDR3 DNA reads TGTGCCAGCAGCTTGAATGTTGGGACAGGGGAGACCCAGTACTTC. Full variable domain (remainder filled in from reference TRBV5-4 and TRBJ2-5): ETGVTQSPTHLIKTRGQQVTLRCSSQSGHNTVSWYQQALGQGPQFIFQYYREEENGRGNFPPRFSGLQFPNYSSELNVNALELDDSALYLCASSLNVGTGETQYFGPGTRLLVL.